These 24 T cell receptor beta chains share one sample of origin, sequenced in a study of T cell responses to AZD1222 COVID-19 vaccine. Some clones are missing from TCRdb's copy, which holds only in-frame ones; the method was immunoSEQ multiplex PCR. The sample includes 100,000 to 150,000 clones, about 89% seen only once; the top ten take 10%. Sequences were derived from peripheral blood, sampled on day 0 of AZD1222 vaccination. The receptors here all came from an adult in good health.

CDR3 nucleotides: TGTGCCAGTAGTATCTTCACCGTCCGTAATTCACCCCTCCACTTT. Residues: CASSIFTVRNSPLHF. The V call is TRBV19, the J call TRBJ1-6; D gene unclear. V lost 3 bases and J 6 bases, leaving 12 bases between the germline ends. CDR1 is LNHDA and CDR2 is SQIVND in the germline V gene (reference sequence). The CDR3 is 15 amino acids.

The V and J genes are TRBV5-5 and TRBJ2-7; 7 bases fit TRBD2. From germline, CDR1 is SGHKS and CDR2 YYEKEE (reference sequence). The J segment lost 4 bases and the V segment lost 2 bases, leaving 0 bases of the junction unmatched. CDR3 length equals 12 residues. CDR3 loop: CASSFSGYEQYF. The CDR3 DNA follows: TGTGCCAGCAGCTTTAGCGGGTACGAGCAGTACTTC.

V is TRBV28 and J is TRBJ1-4; TRBD1 agrees at 10 bases. CDR1 and CDR2 from the germline V gene are MDHEN and SYDVKM. V dropped 4 bases and J dropped 10; count of bases not matched to a gene: 9. CDR3 length: 15 residues. CDR3 sequence reads: CASSSMDRGRGKLFF. The CDR3 DNA reads as TGTGCCAGCAGTTCCATGGACAGGGGGAGAGGAAAACTGTTTTTT.

This clone was counted between two and nine times. The chain employs TRBV18 and TRBJ2-1; no clear D. V was clipped by 3 bases and J by 4 bases, with 4 bases between them. The length of the CDR3 is 12 residues. Germline-derived CDR1 and CDR2 are KGHSH and LQKENI. In DNA, the CDR3 is TGTGCCAGCTCACCTTTGTACAATGAGCAGTTCTTC. Encoded protein: CASSPLYNEQFF.

The V and J genes are TRBV19 and TRBJ2-7; the D gene is possibly TRBD1 (6 bases). This CDR3 has 15 amino acids. The V and J ends lost 3 bases and 4 bases respectively, with 16 bases between them. Per germline, CDR1 LNHDA and CDR2 SQIVND (reference sequence). The CDR3 here is CASSMGGGRAYEQYF. The CDR3 nucleotides read TGTGCCAGTAGTATGGGTGGGGGCCGAGCTTACGAGCAGTACTTC.

The rearrangement joins TRBV28 to TRBJ1-1, with D possibly matching TRBD1 (6 bases). The CDR3 sequence is 12 residues long. In germline, CDR1 is MDHEN, CDR2 SYDVKM. Trimming removed 2 bases at V and 8 bases at J, with 9 bases between. CDR3 protein: CASSLPQGEAFF. CDR3 DNA: TGTGCCAGCAGTTTACCTCAGGGGGAAGCTTTCTTT.

The rearrangement joins TRBV6-5 to TRBJ1-1; no clear D gene. Per germline, CDR1 MNHEY and CDR2 SVGAGI. Trimming cost V 2 bases and J 5 bases, with 9 bases left between them. The CDR3 is made up of 13 amino acids. The CDR3 loop is CASSYRSRTEAFF. The CDR3 DNA is TGTGCCAGCAGTTACAGGTCCAGGACTGAAGCTTTCTTT.

This sequence joins TRBV7-2 and TRBJ2-7, with 9 bases fitting TRBD2. Germline V gene lookup returns CDR1 SGHTA and CDR2 FQGNSA. The CDR3 spans 17 residues. Trimming took 6 bases from V and 4 from J; bases not matched to a gene: 16. The CDR3 here is CASSSTIKLTSGYEQYF. The CDR3 coding sequence is TGTGCCAGCAGTTCAACCATTAAACTGACTAGCGGTTACGAGCAGTACTTC.

The chain couples TRBV30 to TRBJ2-3; TRBD2 aligns across 8 bases. After removal of 8 bases from V and 2 bases from J, the junction contained 18 bases not matched to a gene. This CDR3 has 17 residues. Germline V CDR1 and CDR2: GTSNPN, SVGIG (reference sequence). The CDR3 region has the DNA TGTGCCCGGGGGGGCGGGGTGGACTCTAGATTCACAGATACGCAGTATTTT. This translates into CARGGGVDSRFTDTQYF. The full variable domain, with the rest looked up from reference TRBV30 and TRBJ2-3, is SQTIHQWPATLVQPVGSPLSLECTVEGTSNPNLYWYRQAAGRGLQLLFYSVGIGQISSEVPQNLSASRPQDRQFILSSKKLLLSDSGFYLCARGGGVDSRFTDTQYFGPGTRLTVL.

This clone was seen only once. This chain links TRBV11-2 with TRBJ2-1; 11 bases agree with TRBD2. Germline V gene lookup returns CDR1 SGHAT and CDR2 FQNNGV. CDR3 length: 16 residues. V trimming: 4 bases; J trimming: 8 bases; junction bases outside the gene matches: 10. Here the CDR3 DNA reads TGTGCCAGCAGCTCTACTACTAGCGGGGGACCGCATGAGCAGTTCTTC. Translated, it gives CASSSTTSGGPHEQFF.

The rearrangement uses TRBV18 and TRBJ2-1, with 9 bases identical to TRBD1. CDR1 and CDR2 (germline): KGHSH, LQKENI. The CDR3 sequence is 15 residues long. J lost 7 bases, V lost 5 bases, and 9 bases had no gene match. The CDR3 coding sequence is TGTGCCAGCTCATCGGGGACAGGGTCTGAAAATGAGCAGTTCTTC. Translating it yields CASSSGTGSENEQFF. Based on the CDR3 plus reference TRBV18 and TRBJ2-1, the full variable domain is NAGVMQNPRHLVRRRGQEARLRCSPMKGHSHVYWYRQLPEEGLKFMVYLQKENIIDESGMPKERFSAEFPKEGPSILRIQQVVRGDSAAYFCASSSGTGSENEQFFGPGTRLTVL.

This clone was found a few times. V is TRBV7-9 and J is TRBJ1-1; D call uncertain. CDR1 is SEHNR, CDR2 FQNEAQ, per germline (reference sequence). V gave up 0 bases and J gave up 3 bases, with 8 bases separating them. The CDR3 consists of 14 residues. CDR3 loop: CASSLARGDTEAFF. CDR3 in DNA: TGTGCCAGCAGCTTAGCGCGGGGTGACACTGAAGCTTTCTTT.

The chain couples TRBV2 to TRBJ1-2; D gene uncertain. The CDR3 has 13 residues. V lost 8 bases, J lost 4 bases, and 14 bases lay in between. From germline, CDR1 is SNHLY and CDR2 FYNNEI. This CDR3 reads CASLRGRGYGYTF. The CDR3 nucleotides read TGTGCCAGCTTGAGAGGAAGAGGCTATGGCTACACCTTC. Together with reference TRBV2 and TRBJ1-2, the CDR3 gives the full variable domain: EPEVTQTPSHQVTQMGQEVILRCVPISNHLYFYWYRQILGQKVEFLVSFYNNEISEKSEIFDDQFSVERPDGSNFTLKIRSTKLEDSAMYFCASLRGRGYGYTFGSGTRLTVV.

The CDR3 DNA reads TGCAGCGCTGACGACAGGGGCTACTATGGCTACACCTTC. It translates to CSADDRGYYGYTF. The chain couples TRBV29-1 to TRBJ1-2, with 8 positions matching TRBD1. The germline CDR1 and CDR2 sequences are SQVTM and ANQGSEA. CDR3 size: 13 residues. The J segment lost 3 bases and the V segment lost 7 bases, leaving 7 bases of the junction unmatched.

The chain combines TRBV27 with TRBJ1-4, with D possibly being TRBD1 (5 bases). The germline V and J ends were trimmed by 6 bases and 1 base, with 12 bases remaining between them. The length of the CDR3 is 15 residues. Germline CDR1 MNHEY, CDR2 SMNVEV (reference sequence). The CDR3 here is CASSHGTGTNEKLFF. The CDR3 DNA sequence: TGTGCCAGCAGCCATGGGACGGGAACTAATGAAAAACTGTTTTTT.

The chain uses TRBV27 and TRBJ1-3; D is unresolved. Looked up from germline, CDR1 is MNHEY and CDR2 is SMNVEV (reference sequence). V lost 2 bases to trimming and J lost 4 bases, with 6 bases between them. The CDR3 extends over 13 amino acids. The CDR3 bases are TGTGCCAGCAGTTTAACTTTCGGAAACACCATATATTTT. Its translation: CASSLTFGNTIYF.

This clone was recorded only once. The gene calls are TRBV6-2 or TRBV6-3 and TRBJ1-5, with no clear D. The CDR3 is 15 amino acids. V lost 6 bases to trimming and J lost 0 bases, with 12 bases between them. Germline assignment: CDR1 MNHEY and CDR2 SVGEGT. The CDR3 is CASSSQSYSNQPQHF. The CDR3, as DNA: TGTGCCAGCAGCAGTCAGTCTTATAGCAATCAGCCCCAGCATTTT.

This clone is a singleton in its sample. The chain joins TRBV28 to TRBJ2-7, with 9 bases fitting TRBD2. The CDR3 sequence is 15 residues long. V shed 5 bases, J shed 7 bases, and the junction held 12 bases outside the gene matches. CDR1 is MDHEN, CDR2 SYDVKM, per germline. In DNA form, the CDR3 reads TGTGCCAGCAGTCAACTAGCGGGTGCTGCCAGGGAGCAGTACTTC. It yields the protein CASSQLAGAAREQYF.

The chain uses TRBV29-1 and TRBJ1-2, with no clear D. In germline, CDR1 is SQVTM, CDR2 ANQGSEA. The V end was cut by 2 bases, the J end by 8 bases, with 9 bases between. This CDR3 comprises 11 residues. In DNA, the CDR3 is TGCAGCGTTGAACGACCGGGGGGCTACACCTTC. Translation: CSVERPGGYTF.

The chain combines TRBV3-1 (or the pseudogene TRBV3-2) with TRBJ2-7, with 7 bases lining up with TRBD2. Germline CDR1 is LGHDT and CDR2 is YNNKEL (reference sequence). The V and J ends lost 3 bases and 2 bases, in that order; junction bases with no gene match: 7. The CDR3 contains 15 residues. As DNA, the CDR3 is TGTGCCAGCAGCCACCAGCGGGATCCGACCTACGAGCAGTACTTC. Its translation: CASSHQRDPTYEQYF.

The V and J genes are TRBV18 and TRBJ1-1; D ambiguous. Trimming left V 8 bases short and J 10 bases short, with 17 bases between. CDR1 KGHSH and CDR2 LQKENI come from the germline V gene. This CDR3 comprises 12 residues. CDR3 DNA sequence: TGTGCCAGCCATCCGGCCGGCGGTAGAGCTTTCTTT. This codes for CASHPAGGRAFF.

The chain combines TRBV9 with TRBJ2-3, with unresolved D. Trimming left V 0 bases short and J 6 bases short, with 11 bases between. Germline V gives CDR1 SGDLS, CDR2 YYNGEE. The CDR3 runs to 14 residues. CDR3 coding DNA: TGTGCCAGCAGCGTAGCGAGTTTGAGCGATACGCAGTATTTT. Its protein is CASSVASLSDTQYF.

The chain employs TRBV7-6 and TRBJ2-3, with TRBD2 matching 11 bases. Trimming removed 4 bases from V and 4 bases from J; junction bases left unmatched: 4. The germline gives CDR1 SGHVS, CDR2 FNYEAQ. The CDR3 loop spans 15 amino acids. Here the CDR3 reads CASSSLAGVADTQYF. Written as DNA, the CDR3 is TGTGCCAGCAGCTCACTAGCGGGAGTGGCAGATACGCAGTATTTT.

This chain links TRBV6-1 with TRBJ1-3, with D uncertain. V lost 0 bases, J lost 3 bases, and 18 bases lay in between. The CDR3 covers 18 residues. Germline CDR1 and CDR2: MNHNS and SASEGT. This chain's CDR3 is CASSEAVTGRTHGNTIYF. The CDR3 DNA follows: TGTGCCAGCAGTGAAGCGGTGACGGGAAGGACCCATGGAAACACCATATATTTT.